The sequence of this T cell receptor beta chain was determined in a study of blood T cell repertoires in COVID-19. Profiled with immunoSEQ multiplex PCR; TCRdb holds only in-frame clones, not every one. This sample yields roughly 24,000 clones, of which approximately 82% are seen a single time; 30% to 35% belongs to the top ten. This CDR3 spans 13 amino acids. Germline V gives CDR1 MGHDK, CDR2 SYGVNS. V was trimmed by 1 base and J by 6 bases, leaving 9 bases between them. The source of this sequence is a human donor in a cohort sampled during active COVID-19. The gene calls are TRBV25-1 and TRBJ1-1; D not certain. Sequencing was performed on peripheral blood. The CDR3 DNA follows: TGTGCCAGCAGTGAATGGGCCACGGCTGAAGCTTTCTTT. Translation gives CASSEWATAEAFF.